One sample yielded the 19 T cell receptor beta chains listed below, sequenced in a study of blood T cell repertoires in COVID-19. Sequenced by immunoSEQ multiplex PCR; TCRdb stores in-frame clones only, minus some. The table records about 270,000 clones, less than 90% of them present only once. Sequenced input: peripheral blood. These receptors came from a woman aged 65 to 85 with COVID-19, enrolled during active disease.

This clone was recorded many times. The chain is built from TRBV28 and TRBJ2-3; D uncertain. V lost 2 bases and J 0 bases, leaving 6 bases between the germline ends. Germline V gene sequence: CDR1 MDHEN, CDR2 SYDVKM. The CDR3 has 14 amino acids. CDR3 sequence reads: CASSLERSTDTQYF. The CDR3 coding sequence is TGTGCCAGCAGTTTAGAGCGAAGCACAGATACGCAGTATTTT. Full variable domain (missing parts from reference TRBV28 and TRBJ2-3): DVKVTQSSRYLVKRTGEKVFLECVQDMDHENMFWYRQDPGLGLRLIYFSYDVKMKEKGDIPEGYSVSREKKERFSLILESASTNQTSMYLCASSLERSTDTQYFGPGTRLTVL.

This rearrangement joins TRBV7-9 to TRBJ2-1, with 12 bases lining up with TRBD1. After removal of 8 bases from V and 8 bases from J, the junction contained 7 bases not matched to a gene. The CDR3 is made up of 14 amino acids. CDR1 is SEHNR, CDR2 FQNEAQ, per germline (reference sequence). CDR3 bases: TGTGCCAGCGGGCTCGGGACAGGGGGCGATGAGCAGTTCTTC. Translation gives CASGLGTGGDEQFF. The full variable domain, in which reference TRBV7-9 and TRBJ2-1 provide the parts outside the CDR3, is DTGVSQNPRHKITKRGQNVTFRCDPISEHNRLYWYRQTLGQGPEFLTYFQNEAQLEKSRLLSDRFSAERPKGSFSTLEIQRTEQGDSAMYLCASGLGTGGDEQFFGPGTRLTVL.

This sequence joins TRBV3-1 (or the pseudogene TRBV3-2) and TRBJ2-1; 8 bases line up with TRBD2. CDR3 size: 11 residues. Germline assignment: CDR1 LGHDT and CDR2 YNNKEL (reference sequence). V gave up 7 bases and J gave up 10 bases; unmatched junction bases: 3. CDR3 residues: CASIGGAEQFF. The DNA for the CDR3 is TGTGCCAGCATCGGGGGGGCCGAGCAGTTCTTC.

The chain uses TRBV30 and TRBJ1-2, with D possibly TRBD1 on 5 matching bases. V lost 1 base and J 7 bases, leaving 16 bases between the germline ends. The CDR3 runs to 14 residues. Germline V lookup: CDR1 GTSNPN, CDR2 SVGIG (reference sequence). The CDR3 nucleotides read TGTGCCTGGAGTGAGAACCTCATGGGGGGTGGCTACACCTTC. As protein: CAWSENLMGGGYTF.

This chain joins TRBV7-9 and TRBJ1-4; the D is unclear. V shed 2 bases and J shed 0 bases, with 7 bases lying between them. The CDR3 totals 15 residues. The V gene's germline CDR1 is SEHNR and CDR2 FQNEAQ (reference sequence). The CDR3 sequence is CASSLTLATNEKLFF. CDR3 in DNA: TGTGCCAGCAGCTTAACTCTGGCAACTAATGAAAAACTGTTTTTT.

The chain employs TRBV19 and TRBJ2-7; 7 positions agree with TRBD1. The CDR3 runs to 14 residues. V gave up 5 bases and J gave up 1 base; unmatched junction bases: 5. Germline V gene sequence: CDR1 LNHDA, CDR2 SQIVND (reference sequence). The CDR3 DNA is TGTGCCAGTAGTGTCACAGGGGTATCCTACGAGCAGTACTTC. Encoded protein: CASSVTGVSYEQYF.

The chain has TRBV19 and TRBJ2-3; no definite D call. Trimming took 5 bases from V and 4 from J, leaving 10 bases between them. Germline-derived CDR1 and CDR2 are LNHDA and SQIVND (reference sequence). This CDR3 spans 13 amino acids. DNA of the CDR3: TGTGCCAGTAGTTTTTTGTCTTCAGATACGCAGTATTTT. It is translated as CASSFLSSDTQYF.

The chain recombines TRBV11-2 with TRBJ2-5; a weak D match, TRBD2 (5 bases). The germline V gene has CDR1 SGHAT and CDR2 FQNNGV. V lost 6 bases to trimming and J lost 1 base, with 15 bases between them. This CDR3 has 15 residues. CDR3 in DNA: TGTGCCAGCAGTTTCGACTATAACCCCCAAGAGACCCAGTACTTC. Protein product: CASSFDYNPQETQYF.

The J gene is TRBJ2-2, the V gene TRBV18; D unclear. The length of the CDR3 is 15 residues. V was clipped by 0 bases and J by 0 bases, with 5 bases between them. Per the germline V gene, CDR1 is KGHSH and CDR2 is LQKENI. Here the CDR3 DNA reads TGTGCCAGCTCACCACCGGCAGCGAACACCGGGGAGCTGTTTTTT. It is translated as CASSPPAANTGELFF.

The CDR3 reads CASTPGRGGGYGYTF. The CDR3 DNA is TGTGCCAGCACCCCCGGGAGAGGGGGCGGCTATGGCTACACCTTC. The J gene is TRBJ1-2, the V gene TRBV6-6; 7 bases fit TRBD1. Germline-derived CDR1 and CDR2 are MNHNY and SVGAGI (reference sequence). CDR3 length: 15 residues. V shed 7 bases and J 4 bases; nucleotides not matched to a gene: 12.

V gene TRBV27 combines with J gene TRBJ2-3, with TRBD2 identical over 8 bases. The CDR3 loop spans 15 amino acids. Losses at the gene ends were 2 bases for V and 1 base for J; bases not matched to a gene: 2. In germline, CDR1 is MNHEY, CDR2 SMNVEV (reference sequence). CDR3 sequence (DNA): TGTGCCAGCAGTTTACGGCGGGGGGGCACAGATACGCAGTATTTT. This translates into CASSLRRGGTDTQYF.

This clone was seen a few times. The chain employs TRBV7-8 and TRBJ2-7, with a weak D call TRBD1 (6 bases). Trimming stripped 4 bases from V and 5 bases from J, with 9 bases between. Germline CDR1 SGHVS, CDR2 FQNEAQ. The CDR3 has 12 residues. CDR3 DNA sequence: TGTGCCAGCAGCTCCAGGGGAAACGAGCAGTACTTC. Encoded protein: CASSSRGNEQYF.

This rearrangement joins TRBV7-2 to TRBJ2-1; 10 bases agree with TRBD1. CDR1 and CDR2 (germline): SGHTA, FQGNSA. This CDR3 spans 16 amino acids. J was trimmed by 7 bases and V by 4 bases; bases with no gene match: 10. The CDR3 reads CASSSLLRDRGNEQFF. The CDR3 coding sequence is TGTGCCAGCAGCTCCTTGCTCCGGGACAGGGGAAATGAGCAGTTCTTC.

The chain links TRBV20-1 to TRBJ1-2; tentatively, D is TRBD1 (5 bases). The CDR3 contains 11 residues. Germline assignment: CDR1 DFQATT and CDR2 SNEGSKA (reference sequence). V was shortened by 3 bases and J by 7 bases, with 9 bases between the two germline ends. The CDR3 sequence is CSASGGVGYTF. CDR3 nucleotide sequence: TGCAGTGCTAGTGGGGGGGTTGGCTACACCTTC.

This rearrangement joins TRBV29-1 to TRBJ2-5, with no clear D. The CDR3 is 15 amino acids. Germline assignment: CDR1 SQVTM and CDR2 ANQGSEA. V lost 7 bases and J lost 3, with 21 bases in between. The CDR3 sequence: CSAAVPSGREETQYF. The CDR3 nucleotides read TGCAGCGCCGCAGTGCCGTCCGGTCGGGAAGAGACCCAGTACTTC.

In its sample, this clone was seen a few times. This sample includes further DNA sequences coding for the same CDR3. The chain has TRBV7-2 and TRBJ1-2; D perhaps matches TRBD1 (6 bases). Between the trimmed V and J ends, which lost 3 bases and 8 bases, there was a span of 13 bases. The germline CDR1 and CDR2 sequences are SGHTA and FQGNSA. This CDR3 spans 13 amino acids. For the CDR3, the DNA is TGTGCCAGCAGCTTTGCGGACAGTCGGGGCTACACCTTC. The encoded protein is CASSFADSRGYTF.

Written as DNA, the CDR3 is TGTGCCAGCAGTCTAAGACAGGGGAAGACTTATGGCTACACCTTC. It encodes CASSLRQGKTYGYTF. This chain joins TRBV27 and TRBJ1-2, with 8 nucleotides matching TRBD1. CDR3 length: 15 residues. V lost 5 bases and J lost 5; bases outside the gene matches: 10. Germline values: CDR1 MNHEY, CDR2 SMNVEV (reference sequence).

The rearrangement links TRBV9 to TRBJ1-3, with no clear D. The length of the CDR3 is 15 residues. Germline V CDR1 and CDR2: SGDLS, YYNGEE. The V end lost 2 bases, the J end lost 0 bases, and 9 bases lay between the germline ends. The CDR3 spells CASSVEGPSGNTIYF. The DNA for the CDR3 is TGTGCCAGCAGCGTGGAGGGCCCCTCTGGAAACACCATATATTTT.

This clone was found a few times. The V call is TRBV18, the J call TRBJ1-5, with 7 bases lining up with TRBD1. The length of the CDR3 is 14 residues. CDR1 KGHSH and CDR2 LQKENI come from the germline V gene. With 6 bases clipped from V and 7 bases from J, the junction kept 9 bases outside the gene matches. DNA of the CDR3: TGTGCCAGCTCGGCGACAGGGCAAGGCCAGCCCCAGCATTTT. Translating it yields CASSATGQGQPQHF.